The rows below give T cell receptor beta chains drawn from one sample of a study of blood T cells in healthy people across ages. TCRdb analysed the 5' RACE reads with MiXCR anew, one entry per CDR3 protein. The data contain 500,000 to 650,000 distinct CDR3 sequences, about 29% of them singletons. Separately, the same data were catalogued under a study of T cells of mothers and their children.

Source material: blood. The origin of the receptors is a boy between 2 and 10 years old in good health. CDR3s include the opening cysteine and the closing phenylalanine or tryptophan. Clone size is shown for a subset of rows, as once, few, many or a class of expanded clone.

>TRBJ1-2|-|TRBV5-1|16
CASSLVKGASNYGYTF
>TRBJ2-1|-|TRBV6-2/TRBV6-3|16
CASSYPTSGGAYEQFF
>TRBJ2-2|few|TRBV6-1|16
CASSARSQGNTGELFF
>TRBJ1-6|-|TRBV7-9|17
CASSLAPGGLDNSPLHF
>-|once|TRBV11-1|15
CASSLFQGEAYEQYF
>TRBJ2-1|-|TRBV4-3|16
CASSQEPAGGNNEQFF
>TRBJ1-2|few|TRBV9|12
CASSVDGGGYTF
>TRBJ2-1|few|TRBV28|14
CASSSWGSGRSRFF
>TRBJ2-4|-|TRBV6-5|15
CASGDRGMAKNIQYF
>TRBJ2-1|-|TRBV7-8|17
CASSLFSSGRGGNEQFF
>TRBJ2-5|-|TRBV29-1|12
CSVRTVQETQYF
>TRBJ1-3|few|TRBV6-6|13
CASSLGTSNTIYF
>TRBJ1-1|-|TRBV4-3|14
CASSYGTVDTEAFF
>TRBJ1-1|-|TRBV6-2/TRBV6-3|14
CASNLGGLHTEAFF
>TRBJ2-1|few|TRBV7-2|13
CASSLRGANEQFF
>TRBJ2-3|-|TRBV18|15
CASSPQRQVADTQYF
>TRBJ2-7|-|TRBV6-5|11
CVSLRGGEQYF
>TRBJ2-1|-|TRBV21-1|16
CASSNLYQGAYNEQFF
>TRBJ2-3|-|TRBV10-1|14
CASSEQGMTDTQYF
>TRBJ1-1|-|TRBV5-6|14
CASSPDPRGTEAFF
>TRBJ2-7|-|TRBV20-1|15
CSAVGTSGRDYEQYF
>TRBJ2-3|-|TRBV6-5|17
CASSYSRLAGSRGTQYF
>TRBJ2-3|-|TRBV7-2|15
CASSVSGVGTDTQYF
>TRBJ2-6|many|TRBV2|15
CASSENTVGANVLTF
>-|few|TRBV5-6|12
CASSRNRIEQYF
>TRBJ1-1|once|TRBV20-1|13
CSAISREGTEAFF
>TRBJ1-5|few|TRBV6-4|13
CASSAEGGQPQHF
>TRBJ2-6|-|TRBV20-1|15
CSAVNPYSGANVLTF
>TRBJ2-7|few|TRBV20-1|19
CSARDFSTPGTSFNNEQYF
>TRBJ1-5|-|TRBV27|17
CASGSGTGTYSNQPQHF
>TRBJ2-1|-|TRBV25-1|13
CASSGVNYNEQFF
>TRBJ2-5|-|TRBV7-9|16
CASSSEGKGHQETQYF
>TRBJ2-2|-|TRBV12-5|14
CASGDRNRTGELFF
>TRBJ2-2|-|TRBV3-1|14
CASSQVQGAGELFF
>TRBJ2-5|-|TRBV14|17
CASSQARGIGQQETQYF
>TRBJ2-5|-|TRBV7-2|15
CASSSAGIGQETQYF
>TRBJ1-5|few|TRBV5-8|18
CASSLAVLVTSQNQPQHF
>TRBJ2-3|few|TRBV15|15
CATSREGRRTDTQYF
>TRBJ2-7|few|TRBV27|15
CASSPGTTGTSGQYF
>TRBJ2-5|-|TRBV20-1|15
CSARIAGGPGETQYF
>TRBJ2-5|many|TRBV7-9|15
CASSSIPGLGKTQYF
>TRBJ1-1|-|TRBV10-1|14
CASSPDVWATEAFF
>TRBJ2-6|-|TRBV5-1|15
CASSGDSSGANVLTF
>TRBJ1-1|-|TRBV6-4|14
CAGSSDREGSEAFF
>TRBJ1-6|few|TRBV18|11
CASSPPVSLHF
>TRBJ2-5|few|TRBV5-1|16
CASSFTSGGAGETQYF
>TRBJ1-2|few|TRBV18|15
CASSPRHSPNYGYTF
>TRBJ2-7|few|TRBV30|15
CAWSVILAGAGEQYF
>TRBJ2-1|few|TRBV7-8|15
CASSFFSGSVNEQFF
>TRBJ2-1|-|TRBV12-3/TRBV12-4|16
CASSHYGTSGYNEQFF
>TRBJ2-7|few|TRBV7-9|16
CASSTFSGASSYEQYF
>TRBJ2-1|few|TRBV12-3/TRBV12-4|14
CADRSSSSYNEQFF
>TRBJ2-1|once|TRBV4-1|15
CASSQELWNYNEQFF
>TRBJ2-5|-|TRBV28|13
CASSLVVEETQYF
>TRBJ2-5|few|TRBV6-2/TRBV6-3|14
CASSYRRLAETQYF